These 11 T cell receptor beta chains were sequenced from one sample in a study of vaccination and CD4 T cells after COVID-19. Cultured CD4+ T cells had their DNA profiled by the Oncomine TCR Beta short-read assay. TCRdb re-derived calls from the PCR reads in MiXCR, one entry per CDR3 protein. The sample consists of about 8,000 distinct CDR3 sequences, roughly 53% of them appearing once. Treatment of the sample: roughly 11-day PBMC culture with coronavirus spike peptide pools or control peptides (ViraFEST assay). No antigens are known for them. The source material was CD4+ T cells from blood, cultured in vitro. Receptors were obtained from a human donor who had recovered from COVID-19.

This clonotype was observed a handful of times. The genes are TRBV20-1 and TRBJ2-1; 14 nucleotides agree with TRBD2. Trimming cost V 6 bases and J 9 bases; bases outside gene matches: 4. The CDR3 has 13 residues. Germline V gene sequence: CDR1 DFQATT, CDR2 SNEGSKA (reference sequence). The CDR3 loop reads CSAGTSGGGEQFF. CDR3 in DNA: TGCAGTGCCGGGACTAGCGGGGGCGGTGAGCAGTTCTTC.

This chain links TRBV20-1 with TRBJ2-3; TRBD2 matches 7 bases. Germline V lookup: CDR1 DFQATT, CDR2 SNEGSKA (reference sequence). V was clipped by 6 bases and J by 4 bases; unmatched bases: 7. The CDR3 sequence is 13 residues long. Here the CDR3 DNA reads TGCAGTGCCCGGGCCCGGGGGGCAGATACGCAGTATTTT. Translated, it gives CSARARGADTQYF.

V and J are TRBV12-3 or TRBV12-4 and TRBJ1-2; 7 nucleotides align to TRBD1. The CDR3 length is 16 residues. With 1 base clipped from V and 1 base from J, the junction kept 6 bases outside the gene matches. The CDR3 DNA follows: TGTGCCAGCAGTTTAGTCCGGGACAGCCTTAACTATGGCTACACCTTC. Translating it yields CASSLVRDSLNYGYTF.

This clonotype is labeled as hyperexpanded (1% or more). The chain recombines TRBV12-3 or TRBV12-4 with TRBJ1-6, with 8 bases fitting TRBD1. This CDR3 has 18 residues. The V and J ends lost 6 bases and 0 bases, in that order; junction bases with no gene match: 10. CDR3 DNA: TGTGCCAGCAGCCGGACAGGGTTCGGAAGCTCCTATAATTCACCCCTCCACTTT. Translated, it gives CASSRTGFGSSYNSPLHF.

The chain links TRBV6-2 or TRBV6-3 to TRBJ2-7; D gene uncertain. This CDR3 has 12 amino acids. Germline values: CDR1 MNHEY, CDR2 SVGEGT. V lost 6 bases, J lost 2 bases, and 8 bases lay in between. The CDR3 DNA reads TGTGCCAGCAGCAATGGAGCCTACGAGCAGTACTTC. Encoded protein: CASSNGAYEQYF.

The chain links TRBV7-2 to TRBJ1-1, with D possibly matching TRBD1 (6 bases). The V and J ends lost 3 bases and 0 bases respectively, with 11 bases between them. This CDR3 has 15 amino acids. Germline CDR1 reads SGHTA; CDR2 reads FQGNSA. CDR3 DNA: TGTGCCAGCAGCTTGCAGGGGCCCGTGAACACTGAAGCTTTCTTT. Amino acids: CASSLQGPVNTEAFF.

V is TRBV12-3 or TRBV12-4 and J is TRBJ1-2; maybe TRBD1 (6 bases). Between the trimmed V and J ends, which lost 7 bases and 5 bases, there was a span of 20 bases. CDR3 size: 15 residues. The CDR3 nucleotides are TGTGCCAGCACTACCCGCTCCCAGGGGATTTATGGCTACACCTTC. It codes for CASTTRSQGIYGYTF.

V gene TRBV19 combines with J gene TRBJ1-5; D gene ambiguous. CDR3 length: 15 amino acids. The germline gives CDR1 LNHDA, CDR2 SQIVND (reference sequence). Trimming shortened V by 3 bases and J by 0 bases, and 9 bases separated the two germline ends. The CDR3 loop reads CASSIGEYSNQPQHF. The CDR3 bases are TGTGCCAGTAGTATTGGGGAATATAGCAATCAGCCCCAGCATTTT.

The gene calls are TRBV20-1 and TRBJ2-7; TRBD1 might be the D (7 bases). From germline, CDR1 is DFQATT and CDR2 SNEGSKA (reference sequence). The CDR3 runs 19 residues. Trimming left V 6 bases short and J 7 bases short, with 37 bases between. This chain's CDR3 is CSATARRGTAVLPGWEQYF. CDR3 bases: TGCAGTGCAACGGCCCGCCGGGGGACAGCTGTTTTGCCGGGATGGGAGCAGTACTTC.

This clonotype was observed a few times. V is TRBV20-1 and J is TRBJ1-2; 9 bases align to TRBD1. The junction had 9 bases not matched to a gene; V was cut back by 0 bases and J by 4 bases. The CDR3 has 16 residues. CDR1 and CDR2 from the germline V gene are DFQATT and SNEGSKA (reference sequence). CDR3 sequence: CSAREPNRGHGYGYTF. DNA of the CDR3: TGCAGTGCTAGAGAGCCCAACAGGGGGCATGGCTATGGCTACACCTTC.

This clonotype was counted between two and nine times. The chain is built from TRBV7-2 and TRBJ1-2; 9 bases are shared with TRBD1. The V gene end was trimmed by 3 bases and the J gene end by 7 bases; junction bases not matched to a gene: 6. CDR1 and CDR2 (germline): SGHTA, FQGNSA. The CDR3 contains 14 residues. CDR3 sequence: CASSFPGQGSGYTF. CDR3 coding DNA: TGTGCCAGCAGCTTTCCGGGACAGGGCTCTGGCTACACCTTC.